This T cell receptor beta chain was observed in a study of Tregs in tolerant kidney transplant recipients. Study at large: The nonmyeloablative bone marrow transplants came from related graft donors, with transient mixed chimerism. Study-wide points: Tolerant patients' donor-specific Tregs expanded beyond overall Tregs, suggesting antigen-driven growth.

The CDR3 sequence is 16 residues long. Trimming stripped 5 bases from V and 0 bases from J, with 15 bases between. Per germline, CDR1 SGHRS and CDR2 YFSETQ. For this clone: Antigen unknown. Read data end 3 residues before the CDR3 end; the end is taken from the germline J gene.

Sequencing used immunoSEQ multiplex PCR; TCRdb keeps in-frame clones, though not all of them. The listing contains approximately 52,000 clones. This clonotype was sampled from a human donor who received a combined kidney and bone marrow transplant. This chain links TRBV5-1 with TRBJ2-1, with D perhaps TRBD2 (5 bases). Specimen: CD4+ T cells from blood, collected before the transplant. The CDR3 DNA, read in part, is TGCGCCAGCAGTCCGGCTAGCAGAAGCTCCTACAATGAG. It yields the protein CASSPASRSSYNE. The entire CDR3 sequence reads CASSPASRSSYNEQFF.